This T cell receptor beta chain emerged from a study of T-cell memory formation after mild COVID-19. Overall study: For the most part, TCR clusters were specific to one donor.

The sample holds a few counts of this clonotype. The CDR3 runs 15 residues. Germline V gives CDR1 DFQATT, CDR2 SNEGSKA (reference sequence). Trimming took off 6 bases at V and 5 bases at J, with 22 bases between the two ends. MiXCR was run by TCRdb on the 5' RACE reads, yielding one entry per CDR3 protein. This sample has hundreds of thousands of distinct CDR3 sequences, with 15% to 20% found just once. The sequence was obtained from a man aged 18 to 29 who had mild COVID-19 (a few samples of this study predate the infection). Cell type and time point are not known. The rearrangement links TRBV20-1 to TRBJ2-5; possibly TRBD2 for D (7 bases). The sample consisted of PBMCs or a T cell subset sorted from them (not recorded which). The CDR3 DNA follows: TGCAGTGCGGAGGTTTCTGGGGGGGGCCTGGAGACCCAGTACTTC. Translated: CSAEVSGGGLETQYF.